This T cell receptor (beta chain) emerged from a study of CD8+ T cells in alopecia areata (dated by TCRdb to the late 2010s). About the full investigation: In both human patients and the C3H/HeJ mouse model, the study applied high-throughput TCRbeta sequencing to look at T cell clonal expansion in alopecia areata. On the human side, TCRbeta sequencing was run on scalp tissue and on sorted CD4+ and CD8+ peripheral blood T cells from healthy controls and from alopecia areata patients with either patchy or totalis/universalis disease. Scalp clonality was compared across normal scalp (n=4), patchy alopecia areata scalp (n=8), and alopecia totalis/universalis scalp (n=8). RNA was obtained with the PAXgene miRNA kit for fixed scalp, the miRNeasy kit for PBMCs, and the RNeasy kit for mouse skin. TCRbeta CDR3 regions were amplified by immunoSEQ multiplex PCR with 35 Vbeta forward and 13 Jbeta reverse primers. The full study reports these points: TCR sequences shared between patients were less clear than in mice, possibly partly because of HLA diversity in the patient population. Resident alphabeta T cells in normal human skin are also sequenced, complicating scalp TCR repertoire analysis, unlike mouse skin dominated by gammadelta T cells. Lesional scalp, especially in alopecia totalis/universalis, showed higher clonality and more expanded CD8+ clones than normal scalp, suggesting antigenic drive.

The germline V gene provides CDR1 SGHTA and CDR2 FQGNSA. From its cysteine to its phenylalanine, the CDR3 spans 15 amino acids. Only the CDR3 DNA stays, 45 bases, in frame from base 1. V is clipped by 0 bases and J by 12 bases, and the sequence between their germline boundaries is 21 bases long. The library was made by the immunoSEQ multiplex PCR assay. To provide template for TCR sequencing, every sample had RNA extracted and reverse transcribed into cDNA. SuperScript III was used for first-strand cDNA synthesis, primed with a 2:1 mix of oligo-dT and random hexamers. A synthetic immune receptor repertoire was used to gauge amplification bias, and whatever bias remained was removed computationally. From the authors' description of their analysis: Raw reads were preprocessed to remove errors, and CDR3 was defined by IMGT conventions from the conserved cysteine to phenylalanine. Clonality was computed as 1 minus the Shannon entropy, with the entropy normalized by log2 of the number of productive unique TCRs. Whether scalp clones were CD4 or CD8 was inferred by matching scalp TCRbeta sequences against CD4 and CD8 repertoires sorted from blood. The clones in this table, taken by TCRdb from immuneACCESS, are in-frame only. Not every clone is retained; where verified, under half of the shortfall comes from an unresolved V gene, and the cause of the rest is unknown. V and J calls and clone size follow that table, whereas D and trimming were derived from the DNA. The sample data list 14,000 or so clones, and approximately 58% of these were observed just once. Around 3.9% of the sample goes to the ten largest clones.

In about five patients from the biomarker study, CD4+ cells were sorted further to obtain CD25+CD127- cells. Peripheral blood and lesional scalp punch biopsies were obtained from patients with alopecia areata. After PBMCs were isolated by density centrifugation and stained for CD3, CD4 and CD8, a FACSAria was used to sort CD4+ and CD8+ T cells. Alopecia areata patients who were not treated were recruited through a multicenter biomarker study. Comments on this clone: Its antigen is unknown. No base qualities exist here, and no much larger clone lies one base off it.

The chain joins TRBV7-2 to TRBJ2-7, with a tentative D gene TRBD1 over 6 matching bases. This TCR derives from a human donor with alopecia areata. The material sequenced was CD4+ Tregs sorted from blood. The CDR3 is CASSLAVGNPGQPYF. The bases are TGTGCCAGCAGCTTAGCCGTAGGGAACCCGGGACAACCGTACTTC.